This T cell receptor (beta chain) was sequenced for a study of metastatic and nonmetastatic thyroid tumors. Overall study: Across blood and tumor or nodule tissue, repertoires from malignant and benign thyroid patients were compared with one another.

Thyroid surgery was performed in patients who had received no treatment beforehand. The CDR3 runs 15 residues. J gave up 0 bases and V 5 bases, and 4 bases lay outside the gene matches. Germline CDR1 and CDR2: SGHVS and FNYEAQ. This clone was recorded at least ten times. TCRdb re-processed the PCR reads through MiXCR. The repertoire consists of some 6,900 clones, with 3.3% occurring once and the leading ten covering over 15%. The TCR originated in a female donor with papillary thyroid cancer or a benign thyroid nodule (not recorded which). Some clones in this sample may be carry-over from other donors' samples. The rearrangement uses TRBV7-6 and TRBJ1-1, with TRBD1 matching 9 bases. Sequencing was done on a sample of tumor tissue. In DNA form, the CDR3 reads TGTGCCAGCAGCCCTGGACAGGGGCTGAACACTGAAGCTTTCTTT. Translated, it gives CASSPGQGLNTEAFF.